Below, 18 T cell receptor beta chains from the same sample are listed, as sequenced in a study of T cell repertoires in cytomegalovirus infection. MiXCR, run by TCRdb on the reads, gives a single entry per CDR3 protein. The data contain hundreds of thousands of distinct CDR3 sequences, 15% to 20% of them singletons. The sequencing sample was made of PBMCs. These receptors were collected from a human donor in good health (CMV status not recorded). Some clones in this sample may be carry-over from other donors' samples.

This clonotype was detected a few times. As DNA, the CDR3 is TGTGCCAGCAGCTCCGGACTAGCGGGGTCCTACGAGCAGTACTTC. This sequence encodes CASSSGLAGSYEQYF. V gene TRBV12-3 or TRBV12-4 combines with J gene TRBJ2-7; 12 positions match TRBD2. Germline trimming cut 6 bases from V and 1 base from J; bases unmatched to any gene: 4. CDR3 length: 15 residues.

V gene TRBV12-3 or TRBV12-4 combines with J gene TRBJ1-4; no firm D call. Between the trimmed V and J ends, which lost 7 bases and 8 bases, there was a span of 20 bases. There are 15 residues in the CDR3. DNA of the CDR3: TGTGCCAGCACCAAACCCGGGCAGCTAGGCGAAAAACTGTTTTTT. Encoded protein: CASTKPGQLGEKLFF.

The V call is TRBV19, the J call TRBJ1-2; TRBD1 aligns across 7 bases. The length of the CDR3 is 15 residues. J gave up 8 bases and V 0 bases, and 9 bases lay outside the gene matches. Germline lookup yields CDR1 LNHDA and CDR2 SQIVND (reference sequence). The CDR3 reads CASSIEGGAYQGYTF. In DNA form, the CDR3 reads TGTGCCAGTAGTATAGAAGGGGGCGCATATCAAGGCTACACCTTC.

Ten or more counts support this clonotype. The CDR3 nucleotides are TGTGCCAGCAGGCCGGAAAATCAGCCCCAGCATTTT. Protein: CASRPENQPQHF. The chain recombines TRBV6-1 with TRBJ1-5; D not resolved. CDR3 length: 12 residues. CDR1 is MNHNS and CDR2 is SASEGT in the germline V gene. Trimming shortened V by 6 bases and J by 4 bases, and 7 bases separated the two germline ends.

CDR3 protein: CASGLYSIGEQYF. In nucleotides, the CDR3 is TGTGCCAGTGGACTATATTCAATAGGCGAGCAGTACTTC. The chain carries TRBV2 and TRBJ2-7; possible D gene TRBD2, 6 bases. Trimming stripped 9 bases from V and 6 bases from J, with 18 bases between. This CDR3 is built from 13 residues. CDR1 and CDR2 (germline): SNHLY, FYNNEI.

Details on this clonotype: A much larger clone lies one base from this, so it may be a read error. This chain uses TRBV12-3 or TRBV12-4 with TRBJ1-1; D gene ambiguous. The length of the CDR3 is 15 residues. The CDR3 protein is CASSPSPVGGTEPFF. For the CDR3, the DNA is TGTGCCAGCAGTCCCTCCCCGGTTGGAGGCACTGAACCTTTCTTT.

This clonotype was recorded many times. The chain employs TRBV19 and TRBJ2-1; no clear D gene. Germline V gene lookup returns CDR1 LNHDA and CDR2 SQIVND (reference sequence). The CDR3 covers 14 residues. Trimming stripped 6 bases from V and 7 bases from J, with 16 bases between. CDR3 residues: CASSPWDRNNEQFF. The CDR3 nucleotides are TGTGCCAGTAGCCCCTGGGATCGCAATAATGAGCAGTTCTTC.

The V gene is TRBV2, the J gene TRBJ2-1; D is unresolved. V was trimmed by 8 bases and J by 7 bases, leaving 24 bases between them. The CDR3 is 16 residues long. Germline CDR1 reads SNHLY; CDR2 reads FYNNEI. The CDR3 here is CASGKGLEVSPNEQFF. The CDR3 region has the DNA TGTGCCAGCGGCAAAGGGCTAGAAGTCTCCCCTAATGAGCAGTTCTTC.

The chain is built from TRBV5-1 and TRBJ1-3, with TRBD1 as a possible D gene (6 bases). V lost 3 bases, J lost 0 bases, and 13 bases lay in between. Germline V gives CDR1 SGHRS, CDR2 YFSETQ. The CDR3 totals 16 residues. Here the CDR3 DNA reads TGCGCCAGCAGCTCAACGACAGGAGCCTCTGGAAACACCATATATTTT. Its protein is CASSSTTGASGNTIYF.

In this sample, this clonotype turned up many times. The V gene is TRBV7-2, the J gene TRBJ2-4, with a weak D call TRBD1 (5 bases). Germline CDR1 is SGHTA and CDR2 is FQGNSA. V lost 5 bases to trimming and J lost 0 bases, with 14 bases between them. This CDR3 region has 16 residues. The CDR3 nucleotides are TGTGCCAGCAGCCGCCAGGGAACTCTAGCCAAAAACATTCAGTACTTC. Translating it yields CASSRQGTLAKNIQYF.

This clonotype showed up many times. The V call is TRBV7-2, the J call TRBJ1-1, with D possibly matching TRBD1 (5 bases). CDR1 and CDR2 from the germline V gene are SGHTA and FQGNSA. V was shortened by 1 base and J by 10 bases, with 10 bases between the two germline ends. The CDR3 is made up of 12 amino acids. Here the CDR3 reads CASSLGVGGAFF. The CDR3 DNA follows: TGTGCCAGCAGCTTAGGAGTGGGGGGAGCTTTCTTT.

This clonotype was seen ten or more times. The V gene is TRBV19, the J gene TRBJ1-1; TRBD1 agrees at 9 bases. The CDR3 contains 13 residues. V shed 9 bases and J 5 bases; nucleotides not matched to a gene: 7. CDR1 LNHDA and CDR2 SQIVND come from the germline V gene (reference sequence). The DNA for the CDR3 is TGTGCCAGCTCGGGACAGGGAGGAACTGAAGCTTTCTTT. Amino acid sequence: CASSGQGGTEAFF. Using reference TRBV19 and TRBJ1-1 for the parts outside the CDR3, the full variable domain is DGGITQSPKYLFRKEGQNVTLSCEQNLNHDAMYWYRQDPGQGLRLIYYSQIVNDFQKGDIAEGYSVSREKKESFPLTVTSAQKNPTAFYLCASSGQGGTEAFFGQGTRLTVV.

The rearrangement joins TRBV12-3 or TRBV12-4 to TRBJ1-6; 8 nucleotides agree with TRBD1. V lost 4 bases to trimming and J lost 9 bases; unmatched junction nucleotides: 5. This CDR3 is 14 amino acids long. In nucleotides, the CDR3 is TGTGCCAGCAGTTGGCAGGGGGCAGGTTCACCCCTCCACTTT. This sequence encodes CASSWQGAGSPLHF.

This clonotype was counted ten times or more. The chain uses TRBV7-4 and TRBJ1-3, with D possibly matching TRBD1 (5 bases). With 3 bases removed from V and 5 bases from J, the gap between germline ends came to 14 bases. CDR1 and CDR2 (germline): SGHVT, SQSDAQ. The CDR3 has 15 amino acids. In DNA, the CDR3 is TGTGCCAGCAGCTTCGAGGGGTCAACAAGAAACACCATATATTTT. It specifies CASSFEGSTRNTIYF.

This sequence joins TRBV3-1 and TRBJ2-5; D is unresolved. The CDR3 runs 15 residues. Trimming took off 0 bases at V and 4 bases at J, with 12 bases between the two ends. Germline V gives CDR1 LGHDT, CDR2 YNNKEL (reference sequence). The CDR3 loop is CASSQERVWGETQYF. CDR3 sequence (DNA): TGTGCCAGCAGCCAAGAACGAGTATGGGGAGAGACCCAGTACTTC.

This clonotype appeared a few times. J is TRBJ2-3 and V is TRBV20-1; tentatively, D is TRBD2 (5 bases). Between the trimmed V and J ends, which lost 7 bases and 0 bases, there was a span of 8 bases. CDR1 DFQATT and CDR2 SNEGSKA come from the germline V gene (reference sequence). This CDR3 has 12 amino acids. CDR3 sequence (DNA): TGCAGTGGGCGGGCTAGCACAGATACGCAGTATTTT. It is translated as CSGRASTDTQYF.

Many counts were recorded for this clonotype. This chain uses TRBV7-2 with TRBJ2-3; 15 bases line up with TRBD2. Germline loops: CDR1 SGHTA, CDR2 FQGNSA. The CDR3 contains 18 residues. Trimming removed 5 bases from V and 7 bases from J; junction bases left unmatched: 13. As DNA, the CDR3 is TGTGCCAGCAGCCCATACGGCTCCGGGACTAGCGGGAGGAATACGCAGTATTTT. Amino acid sequence: CASSPYGSGTSGRNTQYF.

The gene calls are TRBV12-3 or TRBV12-4 and TRBJ2-5, with 12 bases that match TRBD2. This CDR3 has 16 amino acids. Unmatched junction bases numbered 7, after V lost 6 bases and J lost 2 bases. The CDR3 here is CASRSGTSGPQETQYF. The CDR3 DNA reads as TGTGCCAGCAGGTCCGGGACTAGCGGGCCACAAGAGACCCAGTACTTC.